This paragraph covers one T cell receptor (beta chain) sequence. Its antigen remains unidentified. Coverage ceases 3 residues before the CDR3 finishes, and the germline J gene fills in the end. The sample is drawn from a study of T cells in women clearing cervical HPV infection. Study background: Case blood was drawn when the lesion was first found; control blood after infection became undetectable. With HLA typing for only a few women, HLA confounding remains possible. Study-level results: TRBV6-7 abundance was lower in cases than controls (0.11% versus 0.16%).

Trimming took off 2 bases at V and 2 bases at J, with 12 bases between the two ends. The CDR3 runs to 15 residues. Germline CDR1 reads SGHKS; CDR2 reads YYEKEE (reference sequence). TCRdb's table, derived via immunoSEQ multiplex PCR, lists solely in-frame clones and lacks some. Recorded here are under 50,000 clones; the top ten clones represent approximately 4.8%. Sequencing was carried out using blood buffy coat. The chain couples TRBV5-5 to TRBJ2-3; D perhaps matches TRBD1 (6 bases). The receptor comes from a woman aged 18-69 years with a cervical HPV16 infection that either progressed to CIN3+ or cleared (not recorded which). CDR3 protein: CASSLQGDYTDTQYF. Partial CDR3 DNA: TGTGCCAGCAGCTTACAGGGTGATTACACAGATACG.